This entry is about one T cell receptor beta chain. What it binds is unknown. The CDR3 has 13 residues. V was shortened by 0 bases and J by 6 bases, with 9 bases between the two germline ends. Germline lookup yields CDR1 SGDLS and CDR2 YYNGEE. Using immunoSEQ multiplex PCR, the repertoire was profiled, and TCRdb retains in-frame clones only, with some absent. This repertoire shows 93,000 or so clones, less than 95% found once; its top ten account for roughly 5%. The data derive from a study of T cell responses to AZD1222 COVID-19 vaccine. Study results and caveats: At study baseline, merely six AZD1222 recipients were seropositive. Donors were chiefly white British, with a greater number of females, and clonal diversity was perhaps underestimated.

Material: peripheral blood, obtained on day 0 of AZD1222 vaccination. V and J are TRBV9 and TRBJ1-2, with no clear D. This receptor was obtained from an adult in good health. The CDR3 coding sequence is TGTGCCAGCAGCGTAGGGGGAGGGAATGGCTACACCTTC. The encoded protein is CASSVGGGNGYTF.